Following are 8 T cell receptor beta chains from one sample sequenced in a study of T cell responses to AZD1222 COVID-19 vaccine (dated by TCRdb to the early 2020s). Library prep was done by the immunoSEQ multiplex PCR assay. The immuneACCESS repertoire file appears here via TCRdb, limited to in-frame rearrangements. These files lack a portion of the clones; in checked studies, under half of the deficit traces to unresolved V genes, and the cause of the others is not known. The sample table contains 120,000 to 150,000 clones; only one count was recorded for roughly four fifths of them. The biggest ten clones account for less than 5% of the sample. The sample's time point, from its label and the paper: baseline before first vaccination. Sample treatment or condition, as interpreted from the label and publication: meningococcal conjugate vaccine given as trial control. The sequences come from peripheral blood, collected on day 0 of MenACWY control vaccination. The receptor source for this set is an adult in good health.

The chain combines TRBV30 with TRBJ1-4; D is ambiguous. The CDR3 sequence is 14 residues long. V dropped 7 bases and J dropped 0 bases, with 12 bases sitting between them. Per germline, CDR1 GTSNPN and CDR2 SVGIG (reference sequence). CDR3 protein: CAYNGFSTNEKLFF. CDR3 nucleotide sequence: TGTGCCTATAACGGCTTCTCAACTAATGAAAAACTGTTTTTT.

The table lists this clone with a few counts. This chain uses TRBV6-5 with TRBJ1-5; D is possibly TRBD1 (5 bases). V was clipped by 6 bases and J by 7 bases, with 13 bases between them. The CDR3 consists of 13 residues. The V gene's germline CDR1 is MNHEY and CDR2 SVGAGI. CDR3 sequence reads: CASSLTGEQPQHF. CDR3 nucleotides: TGTGCCAGCAGCTTAACAGGAGAACAGCCCCAGCATTTT.

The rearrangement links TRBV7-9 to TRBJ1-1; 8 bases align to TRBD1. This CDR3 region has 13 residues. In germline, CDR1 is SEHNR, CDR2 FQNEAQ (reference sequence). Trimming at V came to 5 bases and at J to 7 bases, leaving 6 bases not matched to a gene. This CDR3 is CASSMTGDNEAFF. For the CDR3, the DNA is TGTGCCAGCAGCATGACAGGGGATAATGAAGCTTTCTTT.

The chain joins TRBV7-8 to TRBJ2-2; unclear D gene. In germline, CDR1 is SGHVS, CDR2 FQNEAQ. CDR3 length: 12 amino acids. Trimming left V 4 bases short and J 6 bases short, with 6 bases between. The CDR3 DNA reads TGTGCCAGCAGCTCCCCCCCCGGGGAGCTGTTTTTT. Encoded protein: CASSSPPGELFF.

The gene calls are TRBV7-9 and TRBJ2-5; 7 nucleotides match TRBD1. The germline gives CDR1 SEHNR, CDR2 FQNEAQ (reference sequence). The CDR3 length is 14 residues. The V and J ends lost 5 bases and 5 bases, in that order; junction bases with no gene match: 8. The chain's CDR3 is CASSRQGLRETQYF. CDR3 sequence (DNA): TGTGCCAGCAGCCGACAGGGTTTGAGGGAGACCCAGTACTTC.

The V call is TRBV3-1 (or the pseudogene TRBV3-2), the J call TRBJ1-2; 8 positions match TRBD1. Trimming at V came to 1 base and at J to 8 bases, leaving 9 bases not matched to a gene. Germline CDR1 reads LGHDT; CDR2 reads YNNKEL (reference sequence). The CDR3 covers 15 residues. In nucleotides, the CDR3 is TGTGCCAGCAGCCAAGTGGCAGGGGGCATTGCGGGCTACACCTTC. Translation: CASSQVAGGIAGYTF.

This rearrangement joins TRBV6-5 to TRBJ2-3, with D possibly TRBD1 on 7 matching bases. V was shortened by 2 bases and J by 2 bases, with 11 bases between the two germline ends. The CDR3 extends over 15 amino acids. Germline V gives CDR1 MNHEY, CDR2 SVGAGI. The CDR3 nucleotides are TGTGCCAGCAGTTACGGCAGGGGGGTCACAGATACGCAGTATTTT. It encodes CASSYGRGVTDTQYF.

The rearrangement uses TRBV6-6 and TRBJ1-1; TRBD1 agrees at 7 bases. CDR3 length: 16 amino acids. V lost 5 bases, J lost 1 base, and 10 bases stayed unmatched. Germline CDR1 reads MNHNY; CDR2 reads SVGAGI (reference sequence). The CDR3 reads CASSRWTGRQNTEAFF. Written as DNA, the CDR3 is TGTGCCAGCAGTCGATGGACAGGTAGGCAGAACACTGAAGCTTTCTTT.